A single sample gave rise to the 25 T cell receptor beta chains below, sequenced in a study of response to subunit inactivated influenza vaccine. TCRdb independently ran MiXCR on the RT-PCR reads; one entry per CDR3 protein. The sample contains about 540,000 distinct CDR3 sequences, around 21% of which appear only once. The sample was also linked to a second study, of T cells expressing NK-cell markers. That work states: TCR beta cDNA was generated via 5'RACE template switching incorporating UMIs.

Sample: CD4+ T cells sorted from PBMCs, taken 12 days after vaccination. The origin of the receptors is a man aged 50 to 59 who received an inactivated influenza vaccine.

The chain joins TRBV4-3 to TRBJ2-3; D gene unclear. The germline gives CDR1 LGHNA, CDR2 YSLEER. V lost 2 bases and J lost 4, with 7 bases in between. The CDR3 has 13 residues. CDR3 nucleotides: TGCGCCAGCAGCCAAAGTTCCTCAGATACGCAGTATTTT. Its translation is CASSQSSSDTQYF.

The chain couples TRBV7-8 to TRBJ2-2; TRBD2 agrees at 8 bases. The germline gives CDR1 SGHVS, CDR2 FQNEAQ. The ends lost 5 bases at V and 6 bases at J; junction bases unmatched: 8. CDR3 length equals 15 residues. The DNA of the CDR3 is TGTGCCAGCAGCCCCGGGACTAGTTTATCCGGGGAGCTGTTTTTT. Protein: CASSPGTSLSGELFF.

V gene TRBV20-1 combines with J gene TRBJ1-1, with 7 bases lining up with TRBD1. CDR3 length: 15 amino acids. Germline V gene lookup returns CDR1 DFQATT and CDR2 SNEGSKA (reference sequence). The junction had 8 bases not matched to a gene; V was cut back by 3 bases and J by 1 base. CDR3 sequence: CSASKRGQANTEAFF. CDR3 bases: TGCAGTGCTAGCAAAAGAGGACAGGCGAACACTGAAGCTTTCTTT.

This clonotype was counted only a few times. J is TRBJ1-2 and V is TRBV25-1; D call uncertain. The V end was cut by 8 bases, the J end by 2 bases, with 9 bases between. The CDR3 covers 12 residues. Germline V gene lookup returns CDR1 MGHDK and CDR2 SYGVNS. This CDR3 is CASRRTNYGYTF. DNA of the CDR3: TGTGCCAGCCGACGGACGAACTATGGCTACACCTTC.

This clonotype has only a few counts. This rearrangement joins TRBV5-1 to TRBJ2-1; TRBD1 matches 9 bases. The ends lost 5 bases at V and 8 bases at J; junction bases unmatched: 8. The CDR3 sequence is 14 residues long. Germline V gene data show CDR1 as SGHRS and CDR2 as YFSETQ. The CDR3 bases are TGCGCCAGCAGGGGCGGGACAGGGCTTGATGAGCAGTTCTTC. Translation: CASRGGTGLDEQFF.

V and J are TRBV6-2 or TRBV6-3 and TRBJ2-3; 7 nucleotides agree with TRBD2. Germline lookup yields CDR1 MNHEY and CDR2 SVGEGT. The CDR3 is made up of 20 amino acids. The V and J ends lost 0 bases and 0 bases, in that order; junction bases with no gene match: 15. The DNA of the CDR3 is TGTGCCAGCAGTTACTCTACGGGAGGCCTTCTCATTATTAGCACAGATACGCAGTATTTT. Translated, it gives CASSYSTGGLLIISTDTQYF.

This clonotype has ten or more counts. The chain employs TRBV29-1 and TRBJ2-7; 10 bases fit TRBD2. CDR3 size: 12 residues. V was pared by 4 bases and J by 7 bases, with 4 bases of the junction left unmatched. The germline CDR1 and CDR2 sequences are SQVTM and ANQGSEA. This CDR3 reads CSVAAGGGEQYF. For the CDR3, the DNA is TGCAGCGTTGCAGCGGGAGGGGGGGAGCAGTACTTC.

The chain links TRBV10-1 to TRBJ2-1, with TRBD1 as a possible D gene (6 bases). The germline CDR1 and CDR2 sequences are WNHNN and SYGVQD (reference sequence). The CDR3 length is 14 residues. V was clipped by 5 bases and J by 2 bases, with 10 bases between them. DNA for the CDR3: TGCGCCAGCAGTCAGGGGTCCCCCTACAATGAGCAGTTCTTC. Its protein is CASSQGSPYNEQFF.

The chain has TRBV5-5 and TRBJ2-3; 12 bases match TRBD2. The CDR3 sequence is 15 residues long. Germline V CDR1 and CDR2: SGHKS, YYEKEE (reference sequence). After removal of 1 base from V and 5 bases from J, the junction contained 2 bases not matched to a gene. The CDR3: CASSLSSGGVDTQYF. The CDR3 DNA reads as TGTGCCAGCAGCTTGTCTAGCGGGGGGGTAGATACGCAGTATTTT. Full variable domain (rest looked up from reference TRBV5-5 and TRBJ2-3): DAGVTQSPTHLIKTRGQQVTLRCSPISGHKSVSWYQQVLGQGPQFIFQYYEKEERGRGNFPDRFSARQFPNYSSELNVNALLLGDSALYLCASSLSSGGVDTQYFGPGTRLTVL.

This clonotype was seen a few times. The gene calls are TRBV6-5 and TRBJ2-6; D unresolved. The length of the CDR3 is 13 residues. CDR1 is MNHEY, CDR2 SVGAGI, per germline. The germline V and J ends were trimmed by 6 bases and 2 bases, with 5 bases remaining between them. The CDR3 region is CASRYAGANVLTF. In DNA form, the CDR3 reads TGTGCCAGCAGATACGCTGGGGCCAACGTCCTGACTTTC.

J is TRBJ1-2 and V is TRBV6-2 or TRBV6-3; D call uncertain. The V end lost 2 bases, the J end lost 2 bases, and 12 bases lay between the germline ends. The CDR3 totals 15 residues. Germline V gene lookup returns CDR1 MNHEY and CDR2 SVGEGT. The CDR3 protein is CASSYRASSNYGYTF. DNA for the CDR3: TGTGCCAGCAGTTACAGGGCCAGTTCAAACTATGGCTACACCTTC.

V is TRBV7-8 and J is TRBJ2-4; D uncertain. Trimming took off 0 bases at V and 4 bases at J, with 7 bases between the two ends. Germline CDR1 is SGHVS and CDR2 is FQNEAQ. This CDR3 has 14 amino acids. CDR3: CASSLAPKKNIQYF. CDR3 coding DNA: TGTGCCAGCAGCTTAGCTCCAAAGAAAAACATTCAGTACTTC.

The chain is built from TRBV25-1 and TRBJ2-7; 7 bases fit TRBD1. The CDR3 runs 14 residues. Trimming removed 3 bases from V and 2 bases from J; junction bases left unmatched: 4. The germline gives CDR1 MGHDK, CDR2 SYGVNS. The CDR3 loop reads CASSEAGGTYEQYF. The CDR3 DNA sequence: TGTGCCAGCAGTGAGGCAGGGGGTACCTACGAGCAGTACTTC.

J is TRBJ2-7 and V is TRBV6-2 or TRBV6-3; unclear D gene. Trimming pared 6 bases from V and 0 bases from J, leaving 21 bases between. CDR3 size: 17 residues. CDR1 MNHEY and CDR2 SVGEGT come from the germline V gene. This CDR3 reads CASRALIRSKNSYEQYF. In nucleotides, the CDR3 is TGTGCCAGCAGAGCCCTGATTCGGTCCAAGAACTCCTACGAGCAGTACTTC.

The J gene is TRBJ2-1, the V gene TRBV6-2 or TRBV6-3, with D possibly matching TRBD1 (6 bases). Germline loops: CDR1 MNHEY, CDR2 SVGEGT. This CDR3 has 20 amino acids. V lost 2 bases to trimming and J lost 1 base, with 24 bases between them. The CDR3 nucleotides are TGTGCCAGCAGTTACCCCCCCCCACATATCTTGAGGGGGTCCTACAATGAGCAGTTCTTC. Its translation: CASSYPPPHILRGSYNEQFF.

The chain employs TRBV6-4 and TRBJ2-2; TRBD2 matches at 7 bases. The germline gives CDR1 MRHNA, CDR2 SNTAGT. V shed 5 bases and J 0 bases; nucleotides not matched to a gene: 0. The CDR3 totals 14 residues. CDR3 sequence (DNA): TGTGCCAGCAGTACTAGCGCGAACACCGGGGAGCTGTTTTTT. This sequence encodes CASSTSANTGELFF.

The chain joins TRBV5-4 to TRBJ2-5; 7 positions match TRBD1. CDR3 length: 13 residues. CDR1 SGHNT and CDR2 YYREEE come from the germline V gene (reference sequence). With 4 bases clipped from V and 3 bases from J, the junction kept 3 bases outside the gene matches. CDR3 coding DNA: TGTGCCAGCAGCAGGGACAGTGAAGAGACCCAGTACTTC. Translated: CASSRDSEETQYF.

The chain recombines TRBV12-3 or TRBV12-4 with TRBJ2-2, with 9 bases that match TRBD1. There are 16 residues in the CDR3. The V gene end was trimmed by 5 bases and the J gene end by 3 bases; junction bases not matched to a gene: 7. For the CDR3, the DNA is TGTGCCAGCAGTCACGGGACAGGGACCTACACCGGGGAGCTGTTTTTT. It specifies CASSHGTGTYTGELFF.

Here the CDR3 DNA reads TGCAGTGCTAGATTTTTGGGGACCAACTATGGCTACACCTTC. Translating it yields CSARFLGTNYGYTF. The rearrangement uses TRBV20-1 and TRBJ1-2; perhaps TRBD1 as D (5 bases). Germline V lookup: CDR1 DFQATT, CDR2 SNEGSKA (reference sequence). The CDR3 contains 14 residues. V was clipped by 2 bases and J by 2 bases, with 12 bases between them.

This clonotype has just a few counts. The chain combines TRBV28 with TRBJ2-6, with TRBD1 identical over 7 bases. V trimming: 5 bases; J trimming: 2 bases; junction bases outside the gene matches: 9. CDR1 is MDHEN and CDR2 is SYDVKM in the germline V gene. The CDR3 is 17 residues long. CDR3 in amino acids: CASSLTGFGPGANVLTF. CDR3 DNA: TGTGCCAGCAGTCTGACAGGGTTCGGGCCTGGGGCCAACGTCCTGACTTTC.

The chain links TRBV19 to TRBJ2-1; TRBD1 matches at 10 bases. Trimming at V came to 4 bases and at J to 5 bases, leaving 14 bases not matched to a gene. The CDR3 spans 18 residues. Per the germline V gene, CDR1 is LNHDA and CDR2 is SQIVND (reference sequence). The CDR3 here is CASSTSPGTGAPHNEQFF. The CDR3 bases are TGTGCCAGTAGTACCAGCCCCGGGACAGGGGCTCCCCACAATGAGCAGTTCTTC. Using reference TRBV19 and TRBJ2-1 for the parts outside the CDR3, the full variable domain is DGGITQSPKYLFRKEGQNVTLSCEQNLNHDAMYWYRQDPGQGLRLIYYSQIVNDFQKGDIAEGYSVSREKKESFPLTVTSAQKNPTAFYLCASSTSPGTGAPHNEQFFGPGTRLTVL.

The chain employs TRBV15 and TRBJ2-3; D may correspond to TRBD1 or TRBD2 (6 bases each). Between the trimmed V and J ends, which lost 4 bases and 4 bases, there was a span of 15 bases. The germline CDR1 and CDR2 sequences are LNHNV and YYDKDF (reference sequence). The CDR3 runs to 15 residues. As DNA, the CDR3 is TGTGCCACCAGCAAGGGGGGCAACGGAGCAGATACGCAGTATTTT. Protein: CATSKGGNGADTQYF.

The chain employs TRBV20-1 and TRBJ2-7, with 10 bases matching TRBD1. CDR3 length: 13 amino acids. Unmatched junction bases numbered 3, after V lost 1 base and J lost 6 bases. Germline loops: CDR1 DFQATT, CDR2 SNEGSKA (reference sequence). The CDR3 protein is CSARGGQGFEQYF. DNA for the CDR3: TGCAGTGCTAGAGGGGGACAGGGGTTCGAGCAGTACTTC.

This rearrangement joins TRBV5-5 to TRBJ2-1; D is undetermined. Deletions cut 1 base from V and 3 bases from J, with 14 bases between. The CDR3 is 16 residues long. Germline values: CDR1 SGHKS, CDR2 YYEKEE (reference sequence). The CDR3 loop is CASSLKFSSGYNEQFF. The CDR3 nucleotides are TGTGCCAGCAGCTTGAAATTCTCTTCGGGCTACAATGAGCAGTTCTTC. The full variable domain, completed using reference TRBV5-5 and TRBJ2-1, is DAGVTQSPTHLIKTRGQQVTLRCSPISGHKSVSWYQQVLGQGPQFIFQYYEKEERGRGNFPDRFSARQFPNYSSELNVNALLLGDSALYLCASSLKFSSGYNEQFFGPGTRLTVL.

The chain is built from TRBV9 and TRBJ2-5; the D gene is possibly TRBD2 (5 bases). V lost 4 bases, J lost 2 bases, and 15 bases lay in between. CDR1 is SGDLS, CDR2 YYNGEE, per germline. This CDR3 is 15 amino acids long. The CDR3: CASSPHSGIQETQYF. The CDR3 DNA is TGTGCCAGCAGCCCTCATTCCGGGATACAAGAGACCCAGTACTTC.